This passage covers 2 T cell receptor beta chains from one sample sequenced in a study of beta chain features in type 1 diabetes. What was sequenced were expressed TCRB transcripts, since all of the isolated RNA had been reverse transcribed. Sequencing was performed with immunoSEQ multiplex PCR; in TCRdb, only in-frame clones are kept and a portion is missing. The table shows about 150,000 clones, with 7.5% to 9.5% occurring only once. The sample was central memory CD4+ T cells from blood. These receptors all come from a woman in her late teens or twenties in good health.

This chain links TRBV4-1 with TRBJ1-2; 7 nucleotides match TRBD1. This CDR3 has 14 residues. Trimming at V came to 1 base and at J to 4 bases, leaving 3 bases not matched to a gene. Germline V gene sequence: CDR1 MGHRA, CDR2 YSYEKL. The CDR3 DNA follows: TGCGCCAGCAGCCAAGCCGGGACAGTCTATGGCTACACCTTC. Its translation: CASSQAGTVYGYTF.

The sample holds a few counts of this clone. This rearrangement joins TRBV6-5 to TRBJ1-6, with 9 positions matching TRBD1. Germline values: CDR1 MNHEY, CDR2 SVGAGI. The CDR3 is 16 residues long. Losses at the gene ends were 4 bases for V and 10 bases for J; bases not matched to a gene: 11. The CDR3 loop reads CASSSATGQGGSPLHF. For the CDR3, the DNA is TGTGCCAGCAGTTCCGCCACGGGACAGGGTGGGTCACCCCTCCACTTT.